These T cell receptor beta chains were read from a single sample in a study of early T cells in non-severe SARS-CoV-2 infection. MiXCR, applied by TCRdb to the 5' RACE reads, yields one record per CDR3 protein. The sample holds about 16,000 distinct CDR3 sequences, about 5% seen once. The specimen sequenced was whole blood. These receptors were obtained from an adult who was a healthcare worker with PCR-confirmed SARS-CoV-2 infection or an uninfected control (not recorded which). Each CDR3 is given without its conserved first and last residue. For some rows the clone size is stated as once, few or many, or as a class when expanded; others skip it.

CDR3 length,V gene,clone size,CDR3 protein
12,TRBV7-9,few,ASSLGAGGTEAF
15,TRBV12-5,few,ASGRDAGGLSYNEQF
9,TRBV7-8,many,ASSFGETQY
17,TRBV20-1,medium-sized,SPSTIYTRNRLSKNIQY
12,TRBV30,medium-sized,ACNRESSTDTQY
14,TRBV11-2,few,ASTVIAGGPGGELF
13,TRBV20-1,-,SARGTSGPIYEQY
14,TRBV7-9,many,ASNPPGGGMTDTQY
17,TRBV6-1,many,ASSARGASGMAPRDEQY
15,TRBV7-9,many,ASSGVSGGHSYNEQF
14,TRBV6-2/TRBV6-3,many,ASSVGGPRDNQPQH
11,TRBV27,many,ASSLYPYNEQF
10,TRBV12-3/TRBV12-4,-,ASTSDSYEQY
13,TRBV10-1,many,ASSPSGQDDTEAF